The subject of this entry is one T cell receptor beta chain. Its specificity is not known. This sample is drawn from a study of cytomegalovirus exposure and HLA in healthy donors. It was with 60 Vbeta and 13 Jbeta primers that the PCR ran. Profiling relied on immunoSEQ multiplex PCR, and the TCRdb table lists in-frame clones only, not all of them. This sample yields 140,000 to 150,000 clones, of which about 75% are seen a single time; about 7% belongs to the top ten. The study's findings and limits: Exclusion as indistinguishable affected some V segments, including TRBV6-2 and TRBV6-3.

From germline, CDR1 is MNHEY and CDR2 SVGAGI. The CDR3 has 16 amino acids. Trimming cost V 4 bases and J 3 bases; bases outside gene matches: 6. The specimen sequenced was PBMCs. This sequence was found in a man aged 30 to 39 in good health and CMV-seronegative. The chain has TRBV6-5 and TRBJ2-4, with 10 bases aligning to TRBD2. The CDR3 coding sequence is TGTGCCAGCAGTTCCCTAGCGGGAGTCGTCAAAAACATTCAGTACTTC. Its translation: CASSSLAGVVKNIQYF.